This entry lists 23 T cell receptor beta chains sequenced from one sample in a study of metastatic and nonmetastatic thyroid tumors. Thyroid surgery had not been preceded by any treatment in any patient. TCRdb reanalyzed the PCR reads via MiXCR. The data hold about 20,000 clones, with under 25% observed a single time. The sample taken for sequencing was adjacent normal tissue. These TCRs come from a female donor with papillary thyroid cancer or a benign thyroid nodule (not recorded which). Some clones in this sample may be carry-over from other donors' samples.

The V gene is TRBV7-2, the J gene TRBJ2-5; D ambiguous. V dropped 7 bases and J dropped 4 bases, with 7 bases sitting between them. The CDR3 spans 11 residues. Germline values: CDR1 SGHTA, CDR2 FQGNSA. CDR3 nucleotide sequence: TGTGCCAGCAACTCTCGAGAGACCCAGTACTTC. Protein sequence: CASNSRETQYF.

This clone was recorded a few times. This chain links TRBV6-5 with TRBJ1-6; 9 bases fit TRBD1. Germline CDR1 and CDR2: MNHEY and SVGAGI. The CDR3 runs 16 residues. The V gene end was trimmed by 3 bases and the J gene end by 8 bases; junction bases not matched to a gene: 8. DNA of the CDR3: TGTGCCAGCAGTTATCGACCCCGGGACAGGGATTCACCCCTCCACTTT. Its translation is CASSYRPRDRDSPLHF.

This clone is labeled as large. CDR3 bases: TGTGCCAGCAGTAATAATGAGCAGTTCTTC. Translation gives CASSNNEQFF. The chain combines TRBV7-9 with TRBJ2-1; D ambiguous. CDR3 length: 10 amino acids. Deletions cut 6 bases from V and 7 bases from J, with 4 bases between. Germline V lookup: CDR1 SEHNR, CDR2 FQNEAQ (reference sequence).

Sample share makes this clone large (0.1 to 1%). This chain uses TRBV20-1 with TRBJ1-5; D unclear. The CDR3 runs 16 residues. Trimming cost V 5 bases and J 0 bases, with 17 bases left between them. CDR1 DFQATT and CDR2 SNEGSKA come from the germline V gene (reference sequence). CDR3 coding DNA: TGCAGTGCTTCAATACCAGAGATTTATAGCAATCAGCCCCAGCATTTT. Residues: CSASIPEIYSNQPQHF.

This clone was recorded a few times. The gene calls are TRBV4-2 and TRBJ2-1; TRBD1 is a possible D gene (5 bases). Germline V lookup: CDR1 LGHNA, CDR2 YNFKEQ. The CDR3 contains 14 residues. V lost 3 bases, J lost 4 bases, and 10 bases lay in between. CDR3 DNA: TGTGCCAGCAGCCAGGATGCAGGGTACAATGAGCAGTTCTTC. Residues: CASSQDAGYNEQFF.

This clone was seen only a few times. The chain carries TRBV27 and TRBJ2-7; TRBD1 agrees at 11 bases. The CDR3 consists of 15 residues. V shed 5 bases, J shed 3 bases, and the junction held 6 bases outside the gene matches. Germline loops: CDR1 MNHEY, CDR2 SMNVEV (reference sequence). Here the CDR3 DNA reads TGTGCCAGCAGTCCACGGGGACAGGGGGTCTACGAGCAGTACTTC. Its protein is CASSPRGQGVYEQYF.

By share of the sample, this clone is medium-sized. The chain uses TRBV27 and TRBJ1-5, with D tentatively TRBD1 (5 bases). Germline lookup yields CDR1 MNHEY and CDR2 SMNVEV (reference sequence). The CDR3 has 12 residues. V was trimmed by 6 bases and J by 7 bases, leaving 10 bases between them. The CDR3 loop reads CASSQGGQPQHF. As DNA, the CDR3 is TGTGCCAGCAGCCAGGGTGGGCAGCCCCAGCATTTT.

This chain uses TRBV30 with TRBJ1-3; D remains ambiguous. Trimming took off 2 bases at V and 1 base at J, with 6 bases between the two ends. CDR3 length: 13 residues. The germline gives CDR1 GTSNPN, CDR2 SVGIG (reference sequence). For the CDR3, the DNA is TGTGCCTGGAGTCAAATTTCTGGAAACACCATATATTTT. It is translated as CAWSQISGNTIYF.

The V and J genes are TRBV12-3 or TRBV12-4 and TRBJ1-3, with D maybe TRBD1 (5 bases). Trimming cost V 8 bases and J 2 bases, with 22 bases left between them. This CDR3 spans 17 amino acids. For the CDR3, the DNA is TGTGCCAGCGGATCCTACAACGGGGCGTACGCTGGAAACACCATATATTTT. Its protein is CASGSYNGAYAGNTIYF.

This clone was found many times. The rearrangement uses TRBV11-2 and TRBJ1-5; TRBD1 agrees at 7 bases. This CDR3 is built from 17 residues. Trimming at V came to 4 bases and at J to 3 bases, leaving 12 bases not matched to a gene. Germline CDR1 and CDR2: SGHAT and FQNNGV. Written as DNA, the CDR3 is TGTGCCAGCAGCTCCAACACGAAAGACAGGGCCAATCAGCCCCAGCATTTT. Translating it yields CASSSNTKDRANQPQHF.

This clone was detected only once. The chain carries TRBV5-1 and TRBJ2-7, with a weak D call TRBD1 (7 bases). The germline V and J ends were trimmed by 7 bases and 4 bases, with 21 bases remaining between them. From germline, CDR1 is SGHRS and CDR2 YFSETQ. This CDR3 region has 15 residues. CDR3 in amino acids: CASRRTQEGAYEQYF. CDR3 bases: TGCGCCAGCCGACGTACCCAGGAGGGGGCATACGAGCAGTACTTC.

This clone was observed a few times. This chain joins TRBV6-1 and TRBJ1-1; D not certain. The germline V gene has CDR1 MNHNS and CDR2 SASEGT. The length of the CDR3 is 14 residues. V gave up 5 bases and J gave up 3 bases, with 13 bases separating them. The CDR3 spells CASSFPGMDTEAFF. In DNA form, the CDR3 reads TGTGCCAGCAGTTTCCCCGGGATGGACACTGAAGCTTTCTTT.

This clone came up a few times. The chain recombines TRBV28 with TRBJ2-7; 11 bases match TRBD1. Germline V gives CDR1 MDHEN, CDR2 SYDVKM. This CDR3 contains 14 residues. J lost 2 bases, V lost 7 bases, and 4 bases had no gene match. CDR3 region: CASTQGQGAYEQYF. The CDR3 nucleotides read TGTGCCAGCACCCAGGGACAGGGGGCCTACGAGCAGTACTTC.

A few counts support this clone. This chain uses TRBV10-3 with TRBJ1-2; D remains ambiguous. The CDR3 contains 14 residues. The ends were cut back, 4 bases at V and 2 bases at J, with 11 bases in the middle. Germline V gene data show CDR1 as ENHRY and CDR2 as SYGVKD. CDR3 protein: CAISVDPVNYGYTF. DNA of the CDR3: TGTGCCATCAGTGTGGACCCGGTGAACTATGGCTACACCTTC.

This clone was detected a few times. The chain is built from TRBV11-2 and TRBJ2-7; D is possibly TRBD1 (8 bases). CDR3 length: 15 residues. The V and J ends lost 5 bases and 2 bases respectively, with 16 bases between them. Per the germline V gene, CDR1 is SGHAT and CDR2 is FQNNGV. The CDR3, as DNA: TGTGCCAGCAGCCTCGACAGGGGAGGGACCTACGAGCAGTACTTC. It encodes CASSLDRGGTYEQYF.

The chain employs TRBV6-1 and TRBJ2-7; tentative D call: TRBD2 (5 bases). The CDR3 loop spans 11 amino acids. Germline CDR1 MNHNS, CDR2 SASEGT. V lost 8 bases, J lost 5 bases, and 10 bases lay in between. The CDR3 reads CASQLDHEQYF. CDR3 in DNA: TGTGCCAGCCAACTAGACCACGAGCAGTACTTC.

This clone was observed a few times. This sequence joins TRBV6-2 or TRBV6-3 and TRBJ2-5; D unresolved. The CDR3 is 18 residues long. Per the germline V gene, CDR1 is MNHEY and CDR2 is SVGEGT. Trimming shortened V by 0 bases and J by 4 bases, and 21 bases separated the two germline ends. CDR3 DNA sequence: TGTGCCAGCAGTTACTCGAGTTCTGTTACGTGGTCCGGAGAGACCCAGTACTTC. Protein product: CASSYSSSVTWSGETQYF.

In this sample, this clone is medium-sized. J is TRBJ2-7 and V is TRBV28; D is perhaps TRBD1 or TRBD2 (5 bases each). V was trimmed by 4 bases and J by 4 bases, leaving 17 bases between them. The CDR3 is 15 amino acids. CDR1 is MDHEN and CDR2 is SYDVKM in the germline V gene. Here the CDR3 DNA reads TGTGCCAGCAGTTCCGCCGGGACGGTCTTATACGAGCAGTACTTC. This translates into CASSSAGTVLYEQYF.

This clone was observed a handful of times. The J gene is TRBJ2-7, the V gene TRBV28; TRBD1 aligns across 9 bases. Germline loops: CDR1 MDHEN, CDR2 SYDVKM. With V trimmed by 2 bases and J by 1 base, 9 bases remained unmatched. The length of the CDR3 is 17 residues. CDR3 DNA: TGTGCCAGCAGTTTAAGGGACAGGGTTAGTGGGTCCTACGAGCAGTACTTC. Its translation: CASSLRDRVSGSYEQYF.

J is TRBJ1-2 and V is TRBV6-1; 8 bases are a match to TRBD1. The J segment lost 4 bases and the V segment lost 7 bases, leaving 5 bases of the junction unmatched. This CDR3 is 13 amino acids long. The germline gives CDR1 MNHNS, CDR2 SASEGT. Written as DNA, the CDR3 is TGTGCCAGCACGGTTACAGGGGGCTATGGCTACACCTTC. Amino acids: CASTVTGGYGYTF.

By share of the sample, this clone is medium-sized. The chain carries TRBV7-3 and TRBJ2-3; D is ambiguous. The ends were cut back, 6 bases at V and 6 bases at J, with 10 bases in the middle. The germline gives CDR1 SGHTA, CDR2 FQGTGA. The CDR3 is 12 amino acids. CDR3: CASSLPGDTQYF. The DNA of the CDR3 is TGTGCCAGCAGTCTCCCCGGGGATACGCAGTATTTT.

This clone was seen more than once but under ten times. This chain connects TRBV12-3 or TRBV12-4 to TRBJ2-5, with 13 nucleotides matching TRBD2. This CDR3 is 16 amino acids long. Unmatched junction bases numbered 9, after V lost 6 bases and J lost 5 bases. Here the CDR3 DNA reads TGTGCCAGCAGCCCAGGAACTAGCGGGAGGGGGGAGACCCAGTACTTC. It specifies CASSPGTSGRGETQYF.

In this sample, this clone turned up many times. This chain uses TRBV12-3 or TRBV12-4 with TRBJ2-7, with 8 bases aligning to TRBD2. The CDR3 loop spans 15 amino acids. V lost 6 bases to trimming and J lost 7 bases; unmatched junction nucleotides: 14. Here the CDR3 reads CASSRGGSGTWEQYF. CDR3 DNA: TGTGCCAGCAGCCGCGGCGGTAGCGGGACCTGGGAGCAGTACTTC.